The next 32 T cell receptor beta chains were all read from a single sample in a study of cytomegalovirus exposure and HLA in healthy donors. With 60 Vbeta and 13 Jbeta primers, the PCR was carried out. Produced via immunoSEQ multiplex PCR; TCRdb's table is partial and in-frame only. The sample includes about 150,000 clones, 85% of them seen just once. Sequenced material: PBMCs. The receptor source for this set is a woman aged 18-29 years in good health and CMV-seronegative.

This chain joins TRBV5-1 and TRBJ2-1; TRBD2 matches at 11 bases. Trimming cost V 2 bases and J 5 bases; bases outside gene matches: 3. Germline CDR1 reads SGHRS; CDR2 reads YFSETQ. This CDR3 contains 15 residues. CDR3 loop: CASSFGTSGNNEQFF. DNA of the CDR3: TGCGCCAGCAGCTTTGGGACTAGCGGCAACAATGAGCAGTTCTTC.

On this clone itself: Different DNA sequences within this sample yield the same CDR3. The chain couples TRBV5-1 to TRBJ1-5, with a weak D call TRBD1 (5 bases). V lost 1 base to trimming and J lost 4 bases, with 9 bases between them. The germline gives CDR1 SGHRS, CDR2 YFSETQ. This CDR3 is built from 14 residues. As DNA, the CDR3 is TGCGCCAGCAGCTTGATTGGGGGGAATCAGCCCCAGCATTTT. It specifies CASSLIGGNQPQHF.

The rearrangement joins TRBV18 to TRBJ2-7; D gene unclear. This CDR3 region has 14 residues. The V end lost 0 bases, the J end lost 7 bases, and 13 bases lay between the germline ends. The germline V gene encodes CDR1 KGHSH and CDR2 LQKENI. In nucleotides, the CDR3 is TGTGCCAGCTCACCACCCCTTCCCGACAAGGAGCAGTACTTC. As protein: CASSPPLPDKEQYF.

This clone was seen more than once but under ten times. The chain employs TRBV9 and TRBJ1-2; no firm D call. This CDR3 region has 15 residues. V shed 0 bases and J shed 2 bases, with 11 bases lying between them. CDR1 SGDLS and CDR2 YYNGEE come from the germline V gene. The CDR3 region is CASSVDLGPNYGYTF. The CDR3 DNA reads TGTGCCAGCAGCGTAGATCTGGGCCCCAACTATGGCTACACCTTC.

The chain has TRBV19 and TRBJ2-1; TRBD2 matches 13 bases. Trimming removed 5 bases from V and 6 bases from J; junction bases left unmatched: 4. Looked up from germline, CDR1 is LNHDA and CDR2 is SQIVND (reference sequence). CDR3 size: 15 residues. In nucleotides, the CDR3 is TGTGCCAGTAGTCCAAGACTAGCGGGAGGCAATGAGCAGTTCTTC. The encoded protein is CASSPRLAGGNEQFF. The entire variable domain, with the rest obtained from reference TRBV19 and TRBJ2-1, is as follows: DGGITQSPKYLFRKEGQNVTLSCEQNLNHDAMYWYRQDPGQGLRLIYYSQIVNDFQKGDIAEGYSVSREKKESFPLTVTSAQKNPTAFYLCASSPRLAGGNEQFFGPGTRLTVL.

The V gene is TRBV18, the J gene TRBJ2-3; TRBD2 matches 13 bases. The J segment lost 0 bases and the V segment lost 3 bases, leaving 12 bases of the junction unmatched. CDR1 is KGHSH and CDR2 is LQKENI in the germline V gene. The CDR3 spans 20 residues. The chain's CDR3 is CASSPRLAGGHRSSTDTQYF. CDR3 in DNA: TGTGCCAGCTCACCCAGACTAGCGGGGGGCCACAGATCCAGCACAGATACGCAGTATTTT.

The chain is built from TRBV5-4 and TRBJ2-2; no clear D. Germline V CDR1 and CDR2: SGHNT, YYREEE (reference sequence). The CDR3 length is 15 residues. The ends were cut back, 2 bases at V and 6 bases at J, with 14 bases in the middle. The CDR3 here is CASSFSEEFPGELFF. DNA for the CDR3: TGTGCCAGCAGCTTTTCCGAGGAGTTTCCCGGGGAGCTGTTTTTT.

The chain recombines TRBV6-5 with TRBJ2-1; 13 nucleotides agree with TRBD2. Looked up from germline, CDR1 is MNHEY and CDR2 is SVGAGI. The CDR3 is made up of 15 amino acids. V was pared by 6 bases and J by 7 bases, with 6 bases of the junction left unmatched. CDR3 in amino acids: CASSRGTSGTNEQFF. In DNA, the CDR3 is TGTGCCAGCAGCAGAGGGACTAGCGGGACTAATGAGCAGTTCTTC.

This clone was seen only once. This chain uses TRBV28 with TRBJ2-7, with 8 bases identical to TRBD1. After removal of 9 bases from V and 2 bases from J, the junction contained 9 bases not matched to a gene. Per germline, CDR1 MDHEN and CDR2 SYDVKM. The CDR3 covers 14 residues. The CDR3 DNA sequence: TGTGCCAGTCAGGGGGCAGGGGAAACCTACGAGCAGTACTTC. Its protein is CASQGAGETYEQYF.

In this sample, this clone turned up once. V and J are TRBV19 and TRBJ1-5; 9 nucleotides agree with TRBD1. The V gene end was trimmed by 0 bases and the J gene end by 0 bases; junction bases not matched to a gene: 6. The CDR3 runs 18 residues. Germline V CDR1 and CDR2: LNHDA, SQIVND (reference sequence). CDR3 sequence (DNA): TGTGCCAGTAGTATAGATAGGACAGGGGAATATAGCAATCAGCCCCAGCATTTT. Amino acid sequence: CASSIDRTGEYSNQPQHF.

The chain couples TRBV10-3 to TRBJ2-7; the D gene is possibly TRBD2 (5 bases). CDR1 is ENHRY, CDR2 SYGVKD, per germline. V was clipped by 2 bases and J by 5 bases, with 16 bases between them. This CDR3 contains 15 residues. CDR3 amino acids: CAISEGVARADEQYF. The DNA of the CDR3 is TGTGCCATCAGTGAGGGAGTAGCGAGAGCTGACGAGCAGTACTTC.

This chain joins TRBV30 and TRBJ2-6; D call uncertain. The germline V gene encodes CDR1 GTSNPN and CDR2 SVGIG (reference sequence). Trimming took off 3 bases at V and 0 bases at J, with 12 bases between the two ends. The CDR3 extends over 16 amino acids. The DNA for the CDR3 is TGTGCCTGGAGACGGTTCCTAGGCTCTGGGGCCAACGTCCTGACTTTC. It codes for CAWRRFLGSGANVLTF.

The V call is TRBV15, the J call TRBJ1-4; D perhaps matches TRBD1 (5 bases). Trimming took off 4 bases at V and 4 bases at J, with 13 bases between the two ends. CDR1 is LNHNV and CDR2 is YYDKDF in the germline V gene (reference sequence). This CDR3 region has 15 residues. The CDR3 DNA sequence: TGTGCCACCAGCAATCGTGCGGGGGTTAATGAAAAACTGTTTTTT. Translating it yields CATSNRAGVNEKLFF.

The J gene is TRBJ1-1, the V gene TRBV25-1; possibly TRBD1 for D (5 bases). The CDR3 has 14 residues. The V gene's germline CDR1 is MGHDK and CDR2 SYGVNS. The germline V and J ends were trimmed by 6 bases and 1 base, with 12 bases remaining between them. This chain's CDR3 is CASSPRDRNTEAFF. Here the CDR3 DNA reads TGTGCCAGCAGCCCGCGGGACCGGAACACTGAAGCTTTCTTT.

The chain couples TRBV7-6 to TRBJ1-2, with 9 bases that match TRBD1. The CDR3 spans 14 residues. The germline gives CDR1 SGHVS, CDR2 FNYEAQ. The ends lost 3 bases at V and 6 bases at J; junction bases unmatched: 5. DNA of the CDR3: TGTGCCAGCAGCTTCGACACAGGGGGCAATGGCTACACCTTC. Encoded protein: CASSFDTGGNGYTF.

The table lists this clone with a few counts. The chain is built from TRBV4-1 and TRBJ1-2; tentatively, D is TRBD1 (6 bases). The germline V gene has CDR1 MGHRA and CDR2 YSYEKL. The CDR3 totals 15 residues. Trimming took 0 bases from V and 5 from J, leaving 13 bases between them. The CDR3 protein is CASSQDTRGWYGYTF. CDR3 in DNA: TGCGCCAGCAGCCAAGATACCAGGGGTTGGTATGGCTACACCTTC.

The rearrangement uses TRBV30 and TRBJ1-2, with D possibly TRBD1 on 5 matching bases. Germline V gene data show CDR1 as GTSNPN and CDR2 as SVGIG (reference sequence). The V and J ends lost 0 bases and 8 bases respectively, with 13 bases between them. This CDR3 region has 13 residues. CDR3 loop: CAWSVSGIRGYTF. Written as DNA, the CDR3 is TGTGCCTGGAGTGTATCAGGGATAAGGGGCTACACCTTC.

The V and J genes are TRBV4-3 and TRBJ2-1; a possible D gene is TRBD2 (5 bases). Trimming cost V 1 base and J 4 bases, with 20 bases left between them. The CDR3 is 18 amino acids. CDR1 is LGHNA, CDR2 YSLEER, per germline. The CDR3, as DNA: TGCGCCAGCAGCCAAGTCGTTTGGGCCTATAGCGTATACAATGAGCAGTTCTTC. The encoded protein is CASSQVVWAYSVYNEQFF.

The chain recombines TRBV5-1 with TRBJ1-5; possible D gene TRBD1, 5 bases. The CDR3 sequence is 13 residues long. Germline assignment: CDR1 SGHRS and CDR2 YFSETQ. V dropped 5 bases and J dropped 6 bases, with 12 bases sitting between them. The CDR3 DNA sequence: TGCGCCAGCAGTGCGGGGGTCGGTCAGCCCCAGCATTTT. It encodes CASSAGVGQPQHF.

This sequence joins TRBV4-1 and TRBJ1-4; TRBD1 agrees at 8 bases. Per the germline V gene, CDR1 is MGHRA and CDR2 is YSYEKL. V shed 0 bases, J shed 7 bases, and the junction held 10 bases outside the gene matches. The CDR3 runs to 17 residues. CDR3 nucleotides: TGCGCCAGCAGCCAAGATGTGGAAGCAGGGGGCGTTGAAAAACTGTTTTTT. The encoded protein is CASSQDVEAGGVEKLFF.

The chain is built from TRBV15 and TRBJ1-5; 7 nucleotides agree with TRBD1. The V segment lost 6 bases and the J segment 1 base; nucleotides outside the gene matches: 3. This CDR3 is 14 amino acids long. Germline V lookup: CDR1 LNHNV, CDR2 YYDKDF (reference sequence). CDR3 amino acids: CATSQGGSNQPQHF. CDR3 coding DNA: TGTGCCACCAGTCAGGGGGGAAGCAATCAGCCCCAGCATTTT.

The V call is TRBV30, the J call TRBJ2-7; 8 nucleotides match TRBD1. After removal of 8 bases from V and 4 bases from J, the junction contained 7 bases not matched to a gene. Per the germline V gene, CDR1 is GTSNPN and CDR2 is SVGIG (reference sequence). The CDR3 is 12 residues long. The CDR3 DNA reads as TGTGCCACCGACAGGGGCGAGTACGAGCAGTACTTC. Encoded protein: CATDRGEYEQYF.

With regard to this clone: Compared with germline, one end of the junction differs, possibly owing to a read error. The CDR3 here is CSVRLAGGETRYF. CDR3 coding DNA: TGCAGCGTTCGACTAGCGGGGGGAGAGACCCGGTACTTC. V usage is TRBV29-1 and J usage is TRBJ2-5; 13 positions match TRBD2. Germline V gives CDR1 SQVTM, CDR2 ANQGSEA. The CDR3 contains 13 residues.

This rearrangement joins TRBV2 to TRBJ2-7, with D perhaps matching TRBD2 (5 bases). Germline values: CDR1 SNHLY, CDR2 FYNNEI. V shed 8 bases and J shed 10 bases, with 15 bases lying between them. The CDR3 consists of 11 residues. CDR3 nucleotides: TGTGCCAGCGCCCCCCGGGGAGCTCAGTACTTC. Residues: CASAPRGAQYF.

In DNA, the CDR3 is TGTGCCAGCAGCTCCGGACAGGGATCTGAGGAAAAACTGTTTTTT. It specifies CASSSGQGSEEKLFF. The rearrangement uses TRBV7-9 and TRBJ1-4; 8 bases are shared with TRBD1. V shed 4 bases and J 8 bases; nucleotides not matched to a gene: 9. The CDR3 length is 15 residues. CDR1 and CDR2 (germline): SEHNR, FQNEAQ (reference sequence).

V and J are TRBV18 and TRBJ1-5, with D perhaps TRBD1 (6 bases). The CDR3 totals 13 residues. In germline, CDR1 is KGHSH, CDR2 LQKENI. The germline V and J ends were trimmed by 5 bases and 3 bases, with 8 bases remaining between them. CDR3 in DNA: TGTGCCAGCTCAGGACAGTACAATCAGCCCCAGCATTTT. Translated, it gives CASSGQYNQPQHF.

This chain connects TRBV30 to TRBJ1-3, with 8 bases identical to TRBD1. The germline V gene has CDR1 GTSNPN and CDR2 SVGIG (reference sequence). CDR3 length: 14 residues. Losses at the gene ends were 2 bases for V and 3 bases for J; bases not matched to a gene: 3. CDR3 in amino acids: CAWSTGGLGNTIYF. As DNA, the CDR3 is TGTGCCTGGAGTACAGGGGGACTTGGAAACACCATATATTTT.

The chain has TRBV5-8 and TRBJ1-5; the match to TRBD1 covers 9 bases. The junction had 6 bases not matched to a gene; V was cut back by 6 bases and J by 2 bases. Germline CDR1 reads SGHTS; CDR2 reads YDEGEE. CDR3 length: 15 amino acids. The CDR3 sequence is CASTGQGRGNQPQHF. For the CDR3, the DNA is TGTGCCAGCACGGGACAGGGAAGGGGCAATCAGCCCCAGCATTTT.

This chain links TRBV18 with TRBJ1-2, with a weak D call TRBD1 (5 bases). Trimming pared 4 bases from V and 6 bases from J, leaving 9 bases between. The CDR3 sequence is 12 residues long. Germline V CDR1 and CDR2: KGHSH, LQKENI. The CDR3 DNA follows: TGTGCCAGCTCACTACAGGAGCATGGCTACACCTTC. This codes for CASSLQEHGYTF.

This chain joins TRBV10-3 and TRBJ2-5; 14 bases match TRBD2. This CDR3 is 16 amino acids long. The ends lost 5 bases at V and 2 bases at J; junction bases unmatched: 4. In germline, CDR1 is ENHRY, CDR2 SYGVKD. The CDR3 DNA is TGTGCCATCAGTCCCGGACTAGCGGGAGGACAAGAGACCCAGTACTTC. This codes for CAISPGLAGGQETQYF.

The J gene is TRBJ2-7, the V gene TRBV12-5, with a weak D call TRBD1 (6 bases). The V end was cut by 5 bases, the J end by 5 bases, with 16 bases between. From germline, CDR1 is LGHNT and CDR2 FRNRAP. This CDR3 comprises 14 residues. The CDR3 sequence: CASGPSTGRNEQYF. The CDR3 bases are TGTGCTAGTGGTCCCTCAACAGGGCGGAACGAGCAGTACTTC.

The V and J genes are TRBV10-2 and TRBJ2-3; 13 nucleotides agree with TRBD2. The CDR3 runs 15 residues. In germline, CDR1 is WSHSY, CDR2 SAAADI. V lost 6 bases, J lost 4 bases, and 4 bases stayed unmatched. CDR3 protein: CASSWGTSGADTQYF. The CDR3 bases are TGCGCCAGCAGCTGGGGGACTAGCGGGGCAGATACGCAGTATTTT.